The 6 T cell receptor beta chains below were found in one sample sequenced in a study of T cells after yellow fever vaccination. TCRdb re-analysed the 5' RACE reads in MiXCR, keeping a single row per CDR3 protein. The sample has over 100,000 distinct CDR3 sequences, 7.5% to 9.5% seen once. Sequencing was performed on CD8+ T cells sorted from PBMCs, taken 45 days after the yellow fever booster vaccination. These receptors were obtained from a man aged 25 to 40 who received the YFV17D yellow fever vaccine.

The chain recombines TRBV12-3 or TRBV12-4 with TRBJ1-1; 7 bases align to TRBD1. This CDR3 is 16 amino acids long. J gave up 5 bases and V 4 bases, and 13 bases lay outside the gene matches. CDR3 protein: CASSYGDRVFRTEAFF. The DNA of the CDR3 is TGTGCCAGCAGTTATGGAGACAGGGTGTTTCGGACTGAAGCTTTCTTT.

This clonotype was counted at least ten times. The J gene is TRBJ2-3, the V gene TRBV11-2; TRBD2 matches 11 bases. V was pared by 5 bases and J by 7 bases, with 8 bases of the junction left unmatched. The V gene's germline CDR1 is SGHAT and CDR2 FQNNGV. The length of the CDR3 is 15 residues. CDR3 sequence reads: CASSISGRAINTQYF. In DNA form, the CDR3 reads TGTGCCAGCAGCATTAGCGGGAGGGCCATAAATACGCAGTATTTT.

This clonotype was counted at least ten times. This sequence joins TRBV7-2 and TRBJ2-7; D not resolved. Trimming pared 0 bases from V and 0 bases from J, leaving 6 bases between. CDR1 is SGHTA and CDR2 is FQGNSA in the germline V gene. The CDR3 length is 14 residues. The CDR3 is CASSLADGSYEQYF. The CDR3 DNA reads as TGTGCCAGCAGCTTAGCGGACGGCTCCTACGAGCAGTACTTC.

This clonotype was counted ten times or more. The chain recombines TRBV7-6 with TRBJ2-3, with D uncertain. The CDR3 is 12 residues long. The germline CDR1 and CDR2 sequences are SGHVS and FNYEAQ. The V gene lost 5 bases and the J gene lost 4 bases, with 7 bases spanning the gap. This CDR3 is CASSPLSDTQYF. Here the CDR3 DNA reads TGTGCCAGCAGCCCCCTGTCAGATACGCAGTATTTT.

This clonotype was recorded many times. CDR3 region: CASSPGLAGIYNEQFF. DNA for the CDR3: TGTGCCAGCAGTCCCGGACTAGCGGGAATTTACAATGAGCAGTTCTTC. This rearrangement joins TRBV12-3 or TRBV12-4 to TRBJ2-1, with 12 bases fitting TRBD2. The CDR3 extends over 16 amino acids. The J segment lost 4 bases and the V segment lost 5 bases, leaving 6 bases of the junction unmatched.

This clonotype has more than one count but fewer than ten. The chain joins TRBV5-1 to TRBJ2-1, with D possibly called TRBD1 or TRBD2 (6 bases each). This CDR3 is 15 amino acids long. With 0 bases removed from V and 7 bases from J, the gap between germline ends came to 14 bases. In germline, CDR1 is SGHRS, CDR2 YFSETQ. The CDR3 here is CASSLGRGDWNEQFF. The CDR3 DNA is TGCGCCAGCAGCTTGGGAAGGGGGGATTGGAATGAGCAGTTCTTC.